The T cell receptor beta chain under discussion was sequenced for a study of blood T cell repertoires in COVID-19. In the study overall: The cDNA or gDNA used as material had been derived from T cells, B-cell-depleted T cells, or PBMCs.

This CDR3 contains 12 residues. V dropped 6 bases and J dropped 4 bases, with 9 bases sitting between them. The germline V gene encodes CDR1 MDHEN and CDR2 SYDVKM. Source study methods: Counts of nucleated cells, estimated from reference gene primer amplification, were obtained. Libraries were prepared by immunoSEQ multiplex PCR; TCRdb keeps only in-frame clonotypes and omits some of them. The V and J calls and clone size are taken from that table; D and trimming were inferred from the DNA. The sample holds 200,000 to 300,000 clones, approximately 84% seen once. The chain is built from TRBV28 and TRBJ1-2; tentative D call: TRBD1 (6 bases). The TCR comes from a man aged 50-60 years with acute or convalescent COVID-19. Sequencing used peripheral blood. The CDR3 DNA sequence: TGTGCCAGCAGGGACAGCCTCTATGGCTACACCTTC. Translating gives CASRDSLYGYTF.